This T cell receptor (beta chain) was sequenced for a study of CXCR3-negative and CXCR3-positive naive CD8 T cells. Regarding the study as a whole: Naive cells used TRBV-TRBJ genes in much the same way whether CXCR3-negative or CXCR3-positive; memory cells did not. CXCR3-expressing naive cells carried TRB CDR3s more hydrophobic than those of CXCR3-negative naive cells. Naive subsets displayed similar surface CD5, and TCR strength was inferred from TRB CDR3 properties.

On this clonotype itself: Its matching antigen is unknown.

The libraries of TRB cDNA were prepared using 5' RACE with UMI labels. One entry per CDR3 protein, without DNA, is what TCRdb gives after re-calling the 5' RACE reads. The sample table includes about 130,000 distinct CDR3 sequences. Definition of naive CD8+ T cells rested on a CD45RO-CCR7+CD27+CD95- profile. The sequence was obtained from a human donor in good health. Some clones in this sample may be carry-over from other donors' samples. Sequenced: naive CXCR3+ CD8+ T cells from blood. The subset here: CD45RO-CCR7+CD27+CD95- naive CD8+ T cells expressing CXCR3 (TNR3+).

The CDR3 spells CASSQWSSTDTQYF. V and J are TRBV7-9 and TRBJ2-3. The CDR3 has 14 residues. Germline V gene lookup returns CDR1 SEHNR and CDR2 FQNEAQ (reference sequence).